This T cell receptor beta chain emerged from a study of blood T cell repertoires in COVID-19. TCRdb keeps only in-frame clones here, not all; method: immunoSEQ multiplex PCR. The repertoire holds approximately 70,000 clones, 85% to 90% seen once, with roughly 3.9% in the top ten. There are 17 residues in the CDR3. Germline lookup yields CDR1 LGHNA and CDR2 YSLEER. V gave up 3 bases and J gave up 4 bases; unmatched junction bases: 11. The origin of this receptor is an older man with active COVID-19. The sample taken for sequencing was peripheral blood. The V and J genes are TRBV4-3 and TRBJ2-1, with 8 positions matching TRBD2. DNA of the CDR3: TGCGCCAGCAGCCAGACCCGGGGGGGACTCCCTTACAATGAGCAGTTCTTC. It specifies CASSQTRGGLPYNEQFF.